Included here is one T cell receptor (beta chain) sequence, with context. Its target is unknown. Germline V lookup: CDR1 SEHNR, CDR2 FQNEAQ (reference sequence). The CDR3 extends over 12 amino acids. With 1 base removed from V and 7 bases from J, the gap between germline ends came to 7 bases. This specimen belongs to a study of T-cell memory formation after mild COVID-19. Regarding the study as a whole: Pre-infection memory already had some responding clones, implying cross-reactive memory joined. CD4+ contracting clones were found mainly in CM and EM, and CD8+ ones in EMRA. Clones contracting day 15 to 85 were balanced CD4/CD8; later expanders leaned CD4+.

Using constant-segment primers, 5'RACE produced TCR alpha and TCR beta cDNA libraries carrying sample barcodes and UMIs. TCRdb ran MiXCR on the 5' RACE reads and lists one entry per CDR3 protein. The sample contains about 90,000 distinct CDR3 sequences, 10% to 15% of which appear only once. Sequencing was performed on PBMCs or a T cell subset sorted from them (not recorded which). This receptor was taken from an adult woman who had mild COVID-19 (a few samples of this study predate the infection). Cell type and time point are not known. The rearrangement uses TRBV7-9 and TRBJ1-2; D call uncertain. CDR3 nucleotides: TGTGCCAGCAGCTTAGTGGCTGGTGGCTACACCTTC. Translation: CASSLVAGGYTF.